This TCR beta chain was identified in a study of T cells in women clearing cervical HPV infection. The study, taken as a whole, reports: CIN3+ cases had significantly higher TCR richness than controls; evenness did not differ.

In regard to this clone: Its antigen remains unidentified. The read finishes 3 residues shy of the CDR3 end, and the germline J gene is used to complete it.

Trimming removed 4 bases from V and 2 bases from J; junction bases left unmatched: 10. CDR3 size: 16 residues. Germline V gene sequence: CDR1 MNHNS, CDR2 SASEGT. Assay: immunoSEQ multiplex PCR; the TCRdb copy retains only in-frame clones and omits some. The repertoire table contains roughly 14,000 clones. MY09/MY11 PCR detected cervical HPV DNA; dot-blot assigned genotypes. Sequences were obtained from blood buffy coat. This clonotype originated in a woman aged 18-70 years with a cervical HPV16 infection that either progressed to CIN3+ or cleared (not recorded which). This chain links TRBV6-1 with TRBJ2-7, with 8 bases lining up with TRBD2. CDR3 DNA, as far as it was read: TGTGCCAGCAGTGGGATTAACCCGGGGGGGGCCTACGAG. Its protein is CASSGINPGGAYE. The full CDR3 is CASSGINPGGAYEQYF.